This T cell receptor (beta chain) was obtained from a study of patients and donors after allogeneic stem cell transplantation. This clonotype was seen only a few times. TCRdb fed the RT-PCR reads into MiXCR, producing one record per CDR3 protein. The sample consists of about 76,000 distinct CDR3 sequences, about 30% of them appearing once. The TCR sequence derives from a human donor who was either an allogeneic HSCT recipient or a stem cell or donor lymphocyte infusion donor (not recorded which). It is not recorded whose cells these are; they may come from a transplant donor. The sequenced sample consisted of blood, either unsorted or a sorted T cell fraction (not recorded which).

CDR3 residues: CASSLGQYQPQHF. As DNA, the CDR3 is TGCGCCAGCAGCCTAGGACAGTATCAGCCCCAGCATTTT. This chain joins TRBV4-3 and TRBJ1-5; possibly TRBD1 for D (6 bases). The CDR3 is 13 amino acids. The germline V and J ends were trimmed by 4 bases and 5 bases, with 9 bases remaining between them. Germline CDR1 reads LGHNA; CDR2 reads YSLEER.